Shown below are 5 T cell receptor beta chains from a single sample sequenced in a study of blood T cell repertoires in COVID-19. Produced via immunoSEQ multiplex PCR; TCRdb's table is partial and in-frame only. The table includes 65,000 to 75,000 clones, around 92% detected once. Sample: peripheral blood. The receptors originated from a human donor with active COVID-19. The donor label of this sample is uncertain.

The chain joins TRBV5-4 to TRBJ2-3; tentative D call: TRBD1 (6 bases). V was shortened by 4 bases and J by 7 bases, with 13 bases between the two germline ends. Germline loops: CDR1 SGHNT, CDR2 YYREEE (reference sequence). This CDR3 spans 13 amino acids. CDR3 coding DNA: TGTGCCAGCAGCGTGGGGGCGATAAATACGCAGTATTTT. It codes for CASSVGAINTQYF.

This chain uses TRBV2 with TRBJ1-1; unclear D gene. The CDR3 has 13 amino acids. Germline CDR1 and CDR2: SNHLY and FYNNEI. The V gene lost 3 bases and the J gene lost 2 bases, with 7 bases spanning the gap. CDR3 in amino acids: CASSDSTNTEAFF. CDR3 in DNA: TGTGCCAGCAGTGATAGCACTAACACTGAAGCTTTCTTT.

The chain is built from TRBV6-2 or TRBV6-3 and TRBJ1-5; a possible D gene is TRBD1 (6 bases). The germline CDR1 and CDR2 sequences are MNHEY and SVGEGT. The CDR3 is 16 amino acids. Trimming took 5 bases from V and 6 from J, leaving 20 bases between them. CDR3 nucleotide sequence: TGTGCCAGCAGTGGGCGGGGGGGCGAACCCCCTCAGCCCCAGCATTTT. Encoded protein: CASSGRGGEPPQPQHF.

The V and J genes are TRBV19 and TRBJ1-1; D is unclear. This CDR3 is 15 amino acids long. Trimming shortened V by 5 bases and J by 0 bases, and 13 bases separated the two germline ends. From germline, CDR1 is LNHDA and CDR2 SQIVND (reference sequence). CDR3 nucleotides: TGTGCCAGTAGTGTCGAGGTTTGGATGAACACTGAAGCTTTCTTT. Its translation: CASSVEVWMNTEAFF. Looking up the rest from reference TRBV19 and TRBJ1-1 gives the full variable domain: DGGITQSPKYLFRKEGQNVTLSCEQNLNHDAMYWYRQDPGQGLRLIYYSQIVNDFQKGDIAEGYSVSREKKESFPLTVTSAQKNPTAFYLCASSVEVWMNTEAFFGQGTRLTVV.

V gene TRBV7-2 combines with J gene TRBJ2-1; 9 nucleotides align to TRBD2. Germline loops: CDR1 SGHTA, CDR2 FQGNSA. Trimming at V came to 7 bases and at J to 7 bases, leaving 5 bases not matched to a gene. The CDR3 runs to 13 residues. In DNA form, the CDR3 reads TGTGCCAGCACCTGGACTAGCGAGAATGAGCAGTTCTTC. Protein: CASTWTSENEQFF.